A single sample is the source of the 10 T cell receptor beta chains below, sequenced in a study of T-cell memory formation after mild COVID-19. TCRdb reanalysed the 5' RACE reads using MiXCR and keeps one entry per CDR3 protein. The profile covers approximately 150,000 distinct CDR3 sequences, with 15% to 20% appearing a single time and over 2% taken by the ten largest. The specimen sequenced was PBMCs or a T cell subset sorted from them (not recorded which). These receptor sequences come from an adult woman who had mild COVID-19 (a few samples of this study predate the infection). Cell type and time point are not known.

The genes are TRBV6-5 and TRBJ1-2, with TRBD1 as a possible D gene (5 bases). In germline, CDR1 is MNHEY, CDR2 SVGAGI. This CDR3 spans 15 amino acids. Trimming took off 6 bases at V and 8 bases at J, with 22 bases between the two ends. The CDR3 nucleotides read TGTGCCAGCAGCTACGAAGGGGCAGGGAATCGGGGCTACACCTTC. As protein: CASSYEGAGNRGYTF.

Only a few counts were recorded for this clonotype. The chain joins TRBV12-3 or TRBV12-4 to TRBJ2-2, with D uncertain. The CDR3 length is 14 residues. V lost 8 bases, J lost 6 bases, and 16 bases lay in between. This CDR3 reads CASGLESLSGELFF. The CDR3, as DNA: TGTGCCAGCGGGCTAGAATCCCTCTCCGGGGAGCTGTTTTTT.

This clonotype was detected only a few times. This chain joins TRBV5-4 and TRBJ1-2, with D possibly being TRBD1 (5 bases). The V end was cut by 4 bases, the J end by 1 base, with 8 bases between. This CDR3 spans 13 amino acids. Germline V gives CDR1 SGHNT, CDR2 YYREEE (reference sequence). DNA for the CDR3: TGTGCCAGCAGCCCGACAGATAACTATGGCTACACCTTC. This gives the protein CASSPTDNYGYTF. Using reference TRBV5-4 and TRBJ1-2 for the parts outside the CDR3, the full variable domain is ETGVTQSPTHLIKTRGQQVTLRCSSQSGHNTVSWYQQALGQGPQFIFQYYREEENGRGNFPPRFSGLQFPNYSSELNVNALELDDSALYLCASSPTDNYGYTFGSGTRLTVV.

This clonotype was detected only a few times. V usage is TRBV7-2 and J usage is TRBJ2-6; D perhaps matches TRBD1 (6 bases). CDR3 length equals 16 residues. V was cut by 5 bases and J by 0 bases, with 11 bases left in between. From germline, CDR1 is SGHTA and CDR2 FQGNSA. This CDR3 reads CASSAPGVSGANVLTF. The CDR3 coding sequence is TGTGCCAGCAGCGCCCCAGGGGTCTCTGGGGCCAACGTCCTGACTTTC.

The genes are TRBV10-3 and TRBJ1-2; D ambiguous. This CDR3 has 14 residues. The germline V and J ends were trimmed by 3 bases and 3 bases, with 11 bases remaining between them. CDR1 is ENHRY and CDR2 is SYGVKD in the germline V gene. The CDR3 spells CAISESQQDYGYTF. The DNA of the CDR3 is TGTGCCATCAGTGAATCCCAGCAGGACTATGGCTACACCTTC.

This clonotype was observed a few times. The chain recombines TRBV5-4 with TRBJ1-2; D unclear. CDR3 size: 15 residues. The germline V gene encodes CDR1 SGHNT and CDR2 YYREEE (reference sequence). The V end was cut by 4 bases, the J end by 5 bases, with 18 bases between. The CDR3 bases are TGTGCCAGCAGCCTTGGCCCGGCAGGAGCATATGGCTACACCTTC. Translated, it gives CASSLGPAGAYGYTF.

This chain uses TRBV28 with TRBJ1-3; D is perhaps TRBD1 (6 bases). Germline CDR1 MDHEN, CDR2 SYDVKM. This CDR3 is 16 amino acids long. V was pared by 3 bases and J by 0 bases, with 12 bases between. Here the CDR3 DNA reads TGTGCCAGCAGTTTGGCGGACAGCTACTCTGGAAACACCATATATTTT. Encoded protein: CASSLADSYSGNTIYF. Based on the CDR3 plus reference TRBV28 and TRBJ1-3, the full variable domain is DVKVTQSSRYLVKRTGEKVFLECVQDMDHENMFWYRQDPGLGLRLIYFSYDVKMKEKGDIPEGYSVSREKKERFSLILESASTNQTSMYLCASSLADSYSGNTIYFGEGSWLTVV.

The chain recombines TRBV12-3 or TRBV12-4 with TRBJ2-3; D not certain. Trimming left V 5 bases short and J 2 bases short, with 5 bases between. The CDR3 is 12 amino acids. This CDR3 reads CASSHYTDTQYF. The CDR3, as DNA: TGTGCCAGCAGTCATTACACAGATACGCAGTATTTT.

This clonotype has a handful of counts. The chain uses TRBV4-2 and TRBJ2-7; 8 bases align to TRBD1. V was clipped by 1 base and J by 3 bases; unmatched bases: 2. The CDR3 has 14 residues. Per germline, CDR1 LGHNA and CDR2 YNFKEQ. CDR3 residues: CASSQGQGSYEQYF. DNA for the CDR3: TGTGCCAGCAGCCAAGGACAGGGGAGCTACGAGCAGTACTTC.

The J gene is TRBJ2-1, the V gene TRBV24-1, with D perhaps TRBD2 (5 bases). This CDR3 spans 16 amino acids. Germline V CDR1 and CDR2: KGHDR, SFDVKD. Trimming shortened V by 4 bases and J by 3 bases, and 15 bases separated the two germline ends. The chain's CDR3 is CATSDNDGVGYNEQFF. The DNA of the CDR3 is TGTGCCACCAGTGACAATGACGGGGTAGGCTACAATGAGCAGTTCTTC.